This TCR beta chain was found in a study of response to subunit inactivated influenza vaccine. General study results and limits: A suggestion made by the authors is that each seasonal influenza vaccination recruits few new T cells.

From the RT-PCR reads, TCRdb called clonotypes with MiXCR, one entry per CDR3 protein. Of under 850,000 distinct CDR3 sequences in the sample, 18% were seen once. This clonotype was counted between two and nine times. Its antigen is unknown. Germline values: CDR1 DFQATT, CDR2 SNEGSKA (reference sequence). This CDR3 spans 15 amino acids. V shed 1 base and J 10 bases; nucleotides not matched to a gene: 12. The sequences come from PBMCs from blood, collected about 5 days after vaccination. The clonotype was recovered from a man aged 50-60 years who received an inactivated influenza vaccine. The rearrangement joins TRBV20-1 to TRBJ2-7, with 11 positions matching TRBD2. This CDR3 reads CSARAIGTSGPIQYF. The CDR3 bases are TGCAGTGCTAGAGCGATAGGGACTAGCGGCCCCATACAGTACTTC.